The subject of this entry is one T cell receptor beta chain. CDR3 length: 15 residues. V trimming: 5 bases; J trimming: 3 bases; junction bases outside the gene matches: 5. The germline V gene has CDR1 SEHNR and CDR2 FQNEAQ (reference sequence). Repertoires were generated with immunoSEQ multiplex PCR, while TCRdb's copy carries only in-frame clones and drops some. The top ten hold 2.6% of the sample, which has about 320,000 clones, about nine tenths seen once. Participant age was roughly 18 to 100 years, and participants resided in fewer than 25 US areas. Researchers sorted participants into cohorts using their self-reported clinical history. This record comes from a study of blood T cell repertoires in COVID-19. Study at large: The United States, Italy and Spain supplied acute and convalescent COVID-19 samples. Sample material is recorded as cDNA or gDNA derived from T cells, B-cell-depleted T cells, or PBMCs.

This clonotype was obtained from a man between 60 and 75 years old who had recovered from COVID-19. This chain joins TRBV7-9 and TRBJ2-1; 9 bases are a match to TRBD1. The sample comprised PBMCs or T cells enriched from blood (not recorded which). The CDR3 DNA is TGTGCCAGCAGCGGACAGGGGCAATTCTACAATGAGCAGTTCTTC. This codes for CASSGQGQFYNEQFF.